Shown below are 14 T cell receptor beta chains from a single sample sequenced in a study of regulatory T cells in long-lasting Graves disease. Sequencing libraries for TCR beta were prepared with iRepertoire HTBI primers and Arm-PCR of CDR3 regions. TCRdb processed the multiplex PCR reads anew with MiXCR; each CDR3 protein has one entry. The table has 400,000 to 500,000 distinct CDR3 sequences, less than 25% seen once. Stated time point: persistent/refractory GD, antithyroid drugs over 5 years with positive TRAb. RNA from PBMCs was the source of the TCR library. Sequenced material: peripheral blood mononuclear cells (PBMCs), taken when the disease was refractory, from a patient treated with antithyroid drugs. These receptors were taken from a female donor with Graves disease.

In this sample, this clonotype turned up many times. The chain has TRBV7-9 and TRBJ1-1; maybe TRBD1 (6 bases). Per the germline V gene, CDR1 is SEHNR and CDR2 is FQNEAQ (reference sequence). This CDR3 region has 14 residues. Deletions cut 5 bases from V and 0 bases from J, with 10 bases between. This CDR3 is CASSNRQVNTEAFF. CDR3 bases: TGTGCCAGCAGCAACCGACAGGTGAACACTGAAGCTTTCTTT.

V usage is TRBV3-1 and J usage is TRBJ2-2; TRBD2 agrees at 10 bases. The CDR3 spans 18 residues. With V trimmed by 5 bases and J by 7 bases, 16 bases remained unmatched. In germline, CDR1 is LGHDT, CDR2 YNNKEL (reference sequence). Here the CDR3 DNA reads TGTGCCAGCAGCAGCCAAGTCGGAGCGGGAGGGCTAGGCGGGGAGCTGTTTTTT. Its protein product is CASSSQVGAGGLGGELFF. Full variable domain (outside the CDR3, taken from reference TRBV3-1 and TRBJ2-2): DTAVSQTPKYLVTQMGNDKSIKCEQNLGHDTMYWYKQDSKKFLKIMFSYNNKELIINETVPNRFSPKSPDKAHLNLHINSLELGDSAVYFCASSSQVGAGGLGGELFFGEGSRLTVL.

This clonotype was seen a few times. The chain recombines TRBV5-1 with TRBJ2-2; D unresolved. Per the germline V gene, CDR1 is SGHRS and CDR2 is YFSETQ. CDR3 size: 16 residues. V lost 0 bases, J lost 2 bases, and 11 bases lay in between. CDR3 nucleotide sequence: TGCGCCAGCAGCTTGGACGGGTTCAGCAACACCGGGGAGCTGTTTTTT. Its protein is CASSLDGFSNTGELFF.

This clonotype was counted ten times or more. The gene calls are TRBV6-1 and TRBJ2-7; D is perhaps TRBD2 (5 bases). Trimming took 2 bases from V and 0 from J, leaving 11 bases between them. The germline V gene has CDR1 MNHNS and CDR2 SASEGT. The CDR3 loop spans 15 amino acids. In DNA form, the CDR3 reads TGTGCCAGCAGTGAAAGTGGCGAGGGCTCCTACGAGCAGTACTTC. This encodes CASSESGEGSYEQYF.

This clonotype was observed a handful of times. The chain is built from TRBV14 and TRBJ1-6; D is uncertain. CDR3 length: 12 amino acids. Trimming took 4 bases from V and 9 from J, leaving 7 bases between them. Germline loops: CDR1 SGHDN, CDR2 FVKESK. The CDR3 is CASSRGGSPLHF. CDR3 in DNA: TGTGCCAGCAGCCGAGGCGGTTCACCCCTCCACTTT.

This clonotype was observed many times. The V and J genes are TRBV3-1 and TRBJ1-2; tentatively, D is TRBD1 (5 bases). Germline CDR1 LGHDT, CDR2 YNNKEL (reference sequence). The CDR3 is 14 amino acids. V was clipped by 1 base and J by 4 bases, with 10 bases between them. The DNA for the CDR3 is TGTGCCAGCAGCCAAGGAACAGGCTCCTATGGCTACACCTTC. It specifies CASSQGTGSYGYTF.

This clonotype was seen a few times. The J gene is TRBJ1-2, the V gene TRBV5-1; 11 bases agree with TRBD1. V lost 4 bases, J lost 4 bases, and 15 bases stayed unmatched. Germline V gene sequence: CDR1 SGHRS, CDR2 YFSETQ. The CDR3 consists of 18 residues. The CDR3 loop is CASSQRTGTGGVSYGYTF. In DNA form, the CDR3 reads TGCGCCAGCAGCCAAAGAACCGGGACAGGGGGAGTGAGCTATGGCTACACCTTC.

The chain has TRBV5-5 and TRBJ2-3, with D maybe TRBD1 (5 bases). Per germline, CDR1 SGHKS and CDR2 YYEKEE (reference sequence). This CDR3 region has 13 residues. Trimming removed 5 bases from V and 6 bases from J, with 13 bases in between. The DNA for the CDR3 is TGTGCCAGCAGGCAGGGAAATTCCGATACGCAGTATTTT. Its protein is CASRQGNSDTQYF. Looking up the rest from reference TRBV5-5 and TRBJ2-3 gives the full variable domain: DAGVTQSPTHLIKTRGQQVTLRCSPISGHKSVSWYQQVLGQGPQFIFQYYEKEERGRGNFPDRFSARQFPNYSSELNVNALLLGDSALYLCASRQGNSDTQYFGPGTRLTVL.

This chain uses TRBV6-2 or TRBV6-3 with TRBJ2-1; D gene ambiguous. Trimming took off 9 bases at V and 8 bases at J, with 17 bases between the two ends. The CDR3 has 13 amino acids. The germline V gene has CDR1 MNHEY and CDR2 SVGEGT. The DNA for the CDR3 is TGTGCCAGTAAGGGTAGCCGGAGCGATGAGCAGTTCTTC. It codes for CASKGSRSDEQFF.

Ten or more counts support this clonotype. The chain employs TRBV28 and TRBJ1-2; 11 bases align to TRBD1. Losses at the gene ends were 5 bases for V and 6 bases for J; bases not matched to a gene: 14. Looked up from germline, CDR1 is MDHEN and CDR2 is SYDVKM. The CDR3 length is 17 residues. The CDR3 DNA is TGTGCCAGCAGTACCCCGCACCTAGGGACAGGGGGTGATGGCTACACCTTC. Translation: CASSTPHLGTGGDGYTF.

This chain links TRBV7-2 with TRBJ2-7; TRBD2 aligns across 8 bases. The length of the CDR3 is 16 residues. J was trimmed by 6 bases and V by 5 bases; bases with no gene match: 15. Germline V gene sequence: CDR1 SGHTA, CDR2 FQGNSA. As DNA, the CDR3 is TGTGCCAGCAGCCCCCACGCGGGCCGGGAGGGCGTCGAGCAGTACTTC. Amino acid sequence: CASSPHAGREGVEQYF.

This clonotype was recorded many times. The gene calls are TRBV30 and TRBJ1-2, with D uncertain. Looked up from germline, CDR1 is GTSNPN and CDR2 is SVGIG (reference sequence). Trimming cost V 2 bases and J 4 bases, with 8 bases left between them. The CDR3 covers 12 residues. CDR3 residues: CAWSSGSYGYTF. The CDR3 DNA sequence: TGTGCCTGGAGTTCTGGGTCCTATGGCTACACCTTC.

The chain links TRBV5-1 to TRBJ2-7; D is unresolved. The ends were cut back, 2 bases at V and 0 bases at J, with 12 bases in the middle. Germline CDR1 reads SGHRS; CDR2 reads YFSETQ. This CDR3 has 15 residues. CDR3: CASSFDRASSYEQYF. For the CDR3, the DNA is TGCGCCAGCAGCTTCGATAGGGCGAGCTCCTACGAGCAGTACTTC.

The chain couples TRBV29-1 to TRBJ2-2, with D uncertain. CDR1 SQVTM and CDR2 ANQGSEA come from the germline V gene. This CDR3 contains 12 residues. The V gene lost 6 bases and the J gene lost 4 bases, with 9 bases spanning the gap. The CDR3 protein is CSVMDGTGELFF. The CDR3 DNA reads TGCAGCGTCATGGACGGCACCGGGGAGCTGTTTTTT.